The source of this T cell receptor beta chain is a study of cytomegalovirus exposure and HLA in healthy donors. V shed 0 bases and J shed 0 bases, with 10 bases lying between them. Germline CDR1 SGDLS, CDR2 YYNGEE. This CDR3 is 16 amino acids long. This PCR relied on a set of 60 Vbeta primers and 13 Jbeta primers. Assay: immunoSEQ multiplex PCR; the TCRdb copy retains only in-frame clones and omits some. The table lists roughly 160,000 clones, around 80% of them singletons. Regarding the study as a whole: Upon later analysis, TCR association rates were observed to vary by HLA locus, being highest for DRB1 and lowest for HLA-C.

Note on this clone: Antigen specificity is unknown.

Sequences were obtained from PBMCs. This TCR was recovered from a male donor in good health and CMV-seronegative. V is TRBV9 and J is TRBJ2-4; D is unclear. The CDR3 region has the DNA TGTGCCAGCAGCGTAGAGCCCTCTCTAGCCAAAAACATTCAGTACTTC. It yields the protein CASSVEPSLAKNIQYF.